Each of the 8 T cell receptor beta chains below was sequenced from the same sample in a study of blood T cell repertoires in COVID-19. Here immunoSEQ multiplex PCR was the method, and the copy in TCRdb shows in-frame clones only, minus some. Of 120,000 or so clones listed, around 87% are singletons. Sequenced sample: peripheral blood. These receptors all come from a woman in her sixties or seventies with acute or convalescent COVID-19.

This clone has more than one count but fewer than ten. This chain connects TRBV28 to TRBJ2-7, with D perhaps TRBD2 (6 bases). Deletions cut 3 bases from V and 4 bases from J, with 13 bases between. This CDR3 is built from 14 residues. Per germline, CDR1 MDHEN and CDR2 SYDVKM. CDR3 amino acids: CASSFSGSRYEQYF. In nucleotides, the CDR3 is TGTGCCAGCAGTTTCTCCGGGAGTAGGTACGAGCAGTACTTC.

The CDR3, as DNA: TGTGCCAGCAGCTTAAACACAGACTATGGCTACACCTTC. Amino acids: CASSLNTDYGYTF. The V gene is TRBV5-4, the J gene TRBJ1-2; D is unclear. There are 13 residues in the CDR3. Germline V gene sequence: CDR1 SGHNT, CDR2 YYREEE (reference sequence). With 2 bases removed from V and 3 bases from J, the gap between germline ends came to 8 bases.

This clone showed up just once. The chain combines TRBV6-2 or TRBV6-3 with TRBJ1-2, with D unclear. The germline gives CDR1 MNHEY, CDR2 SVGEGT. The CDR3 has 15 amino acids. V lost 2 bases and J 2 bases, leaving 12 bases between the germline ends. The CDR3 protein is CASSYRHGSNYGYTF. Written as DNA, the CDR3 is TGTGCCAGCAGTTACCGGCACGGGAGCAACTATGGCTACACCTTC.

This sequence joins TRBV28 and TRBJ1-6; the match to TRBD1 covers 12 bases. The germline CDR1 and CDR2 sequences are MDHEN and SYDVKM. The CDR3 loop spans 16 amino acids. Trimming removed 2 bases from V and 9 bases from J; junction bases left unmatched: 5. The CDR3 region is CASSLRGTGGPSPLHF. The CDR3 DNA sequence: TGTGCCAGCAGTTTAAGGGGGACAGGGGGCCCTTCACCCCTCCACTTT.

The CDR3 DNA follows: TGTGCCAGCAGCTTGTCCCGGGGAACTCAGCCCCAGCATTTT. It encodes CASSLSRGTQPQHF. The rearrangement links TRBV5-8 to TRBJ1-5; the D is unclear. Looked up from germline, CDR1 is SGHTS and CDR2 is YDEGEE. This CDR3 has 14 residues. V was pared by 1 base and J by 6 bases, with 11 bases between.

DNA for the CDR3: TGCGCCAGCAGTGGTGGAGGGGGGGATGGCTACACCTTC. This encodes CASSGGGGDGYTF. This chain connects TRBV10-2 to TRBJ1-2, with D possibly matching TRBD1 (6 bases). This CDR3 region has 13 residues. The germline V gene encodes CDR1 WSHSY and CDR2 SAAADI. Trimming took off 4 bases at V and 6 bases at J, with 12 bases between the two ends.

This CDR3 reads CASSRTPRGGSYTGELFF. DNA of the CDR3: TGTGCCAGCAGCCGAACGCCCCGAGGCGGGAGTTACACCGGGGAGCTGTTTTTT. The rearrangement links TRBV5-4 to TRBJ2-2, with 7 nucleotides matching TRBD2. The CDR3 consists of 18 residues. Germline lookup yields CDR1 SGHNT and CDR2 YYREEE (reference sequence). V gave up 4 bases and J gave up 3 bases; unmatched junction bases: 15.

The J gene is TRBJ1-1, the V gene TRBV6-6, with D unclear. The germline V gene has CDR1 MNHNY and CDR2 SVGAGI (reference sequence). V lost 5 bases to trimming and J lost 4 bases, with 11 bases between them. This CDR3 is built from 13 residues. In DNA, the CDR3 is TGTGCCAGCAGTCCTCAGGTTCCCACTGAAGCTTTCTTT. Protein: CASSPQVPTEAFF.